The T cell receptor (beta chain) under discussion was sequenced for a study of shared clonotypes between healthy human individuals. As for the study in general: There were three CD4 naive, three CD4 memory, two CD8 naive and one CD8 memory plates per donor.

Overall study findings and caveats: It was observed that approximately 5% of naive CD4 clonotypes were shared across a few donors.

Naive CD8 populations comprised CD45RO-negative cells positively selected for CCR7, excluding terminally differentiated effector memory CD45RA+ cells. Trimming at V came to 4 bases and at J to 3 bases, leaving 6 bases not matched to a gene. This CDR3 region has 15 residues. Germline CDR1 SEHNR, CDR2 FQNEAQ (reference sequence). Comment on this clone: Its antigen is unknown.

Assay execution proceeded at the deep level. The data were produced by immunoSEQ multiplex PCR, yet TCRdb's version contains in-frame clones alone and is incomplete. The sample lists roughly 890,000 clones, 92% occurring once. The sequence derives from a man aged 25-45 years in good health. Sample: naive CD8+ T cells sorted from blood. The V gene is TRBV7-9, the J gene TRBJ1-5, with 7 bases lining up with TRBD1. The CDR3 reads CASSSIGGPNQPQHF. DNA of the CDR3: TGTGCCAGCAGCTCGATAGGGGGCCCCAATCAGCCCCAGCATTTT.